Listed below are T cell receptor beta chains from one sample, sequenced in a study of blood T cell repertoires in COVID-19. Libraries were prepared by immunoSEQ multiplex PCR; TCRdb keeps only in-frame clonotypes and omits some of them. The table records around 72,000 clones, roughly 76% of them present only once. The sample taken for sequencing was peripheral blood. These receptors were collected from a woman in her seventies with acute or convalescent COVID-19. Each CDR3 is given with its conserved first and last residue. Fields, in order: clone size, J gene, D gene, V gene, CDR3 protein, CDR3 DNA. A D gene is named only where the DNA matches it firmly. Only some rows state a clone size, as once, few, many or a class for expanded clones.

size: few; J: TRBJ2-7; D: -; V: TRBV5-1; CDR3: CASSLVTATYEQYF; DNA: TGCGCCAGCAGCTTGGTGACAGCTACCTACGAGCAGTACTTC
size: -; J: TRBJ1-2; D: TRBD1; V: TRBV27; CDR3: CASSPTGGRRGYGYTF; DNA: TGTGCCAGCAGTCCGACAGGGGGCAGGAGGGGCTATGGCTACACCTTC
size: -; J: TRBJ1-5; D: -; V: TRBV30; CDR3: CAWSVPPGGGNQPQHF; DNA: TGTGCCTGGAGTGTACCCCCGGGGGGCGGCAATCAGCCCCAGCATTTT
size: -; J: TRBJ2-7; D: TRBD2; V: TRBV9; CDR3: CASSESGAGVDEQYF; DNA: TGTGCCAGCAGCGAAAGCGGAGCGGGAGTTGACGAGCAGTACTTC
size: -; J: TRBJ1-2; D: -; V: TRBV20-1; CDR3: CSASSRDGYTF; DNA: TGCAGTGCTAGTTCGCGGGATGGCTACACCTTC
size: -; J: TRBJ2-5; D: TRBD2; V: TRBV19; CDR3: CASSSSGSEETQYF; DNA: TGTGCCAGTAGTTCCAGCGGGAGTGAAGAGACCCAGTACTTC
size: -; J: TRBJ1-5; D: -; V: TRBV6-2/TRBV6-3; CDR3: CASSSDRRQPQHF; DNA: TGTGCCAGCAGTTCCGACAGGCGGCAGCCCCAGCATTTT
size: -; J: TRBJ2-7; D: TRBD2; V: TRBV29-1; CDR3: CSVTGPGAGRNEQYF; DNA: TGCAGCGTCACAGGCCCAGGAGCGGGAAGGAACGAGCAGTACTTC
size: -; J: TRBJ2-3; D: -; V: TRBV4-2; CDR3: CASSQSAADTQYF; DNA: TGTGCCAGCAGCCAATCCGCGGCAGATACGCAGTATTTT
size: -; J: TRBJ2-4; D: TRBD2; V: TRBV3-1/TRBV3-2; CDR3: CASSQVRLAGGNDIQYF; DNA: TGTGCCAGCAGCCAAGTACGTCTAGCGGGAGGGAACGACATTCAGTACTTC
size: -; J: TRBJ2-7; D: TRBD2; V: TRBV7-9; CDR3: CASSLAGGAYEQYF; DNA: TGTGCCAGCAGCTTGGCGGGAGGGGCCTACGAGCAGTACTTC
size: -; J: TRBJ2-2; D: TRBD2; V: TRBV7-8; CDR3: CASSRLAGGPTGELFF; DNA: TGTGCCAGCAGCCGCCTCGCGGGAGGGCCCACCGGGGAGCTGTTTTTT
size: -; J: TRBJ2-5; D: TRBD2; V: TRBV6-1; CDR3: CASSEAGGRRTQYF; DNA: TGTGCCAGCAGTGAAGCGGGGGGGAGGAGGACCCAGTACTTC
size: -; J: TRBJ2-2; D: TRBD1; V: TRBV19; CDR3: CASSIGQGVIGELFF; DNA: TGTGCCAGTAGTATAGGACAGGGGGTAATCGGGGAGCTGTTTTTT
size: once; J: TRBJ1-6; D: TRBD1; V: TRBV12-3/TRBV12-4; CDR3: CASSTGGSSPLHF; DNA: TGTGCCAGCAGTACAGGGGGTAGCTCACCCCTCCACTTT
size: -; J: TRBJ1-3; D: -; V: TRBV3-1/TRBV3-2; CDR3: CASSQHRGFNSGNTIYF; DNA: TGTGCCAGCAGCCAACACCGGGGGTTTAACTCTGGAAACACCATATATTTT
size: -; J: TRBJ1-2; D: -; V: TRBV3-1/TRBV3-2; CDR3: CASSQSPSGPHGYTF; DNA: TGTGCCAGCAGCCAATCTCCATCGGGTCCCCATGGCTACACCTTC
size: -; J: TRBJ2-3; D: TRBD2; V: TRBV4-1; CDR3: CASSQGLAGSTDTQYF; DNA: TGCGCCAGCAGCCAGGGACTAGCGGGATCGACAGATACGCAGTATTTT
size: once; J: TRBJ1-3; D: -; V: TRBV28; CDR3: CASSYSSRSGNTIYF; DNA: TGTGCCAGCAGTTATAGTTCGCGGTCTGGAAACACCATATATTTT
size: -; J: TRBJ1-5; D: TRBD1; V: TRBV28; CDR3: CASSLGTGVHQPQHF; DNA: TGTGCCAGCAGTCTTGGGACAGGGGTGCATCAGCCCCAGCATTTT
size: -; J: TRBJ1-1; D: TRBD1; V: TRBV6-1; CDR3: CASSDRGKLLEAFF; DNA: TGTGCCAGCAGTGACAGGGGGAAGTTGTTGGAAGCTTTCTTT
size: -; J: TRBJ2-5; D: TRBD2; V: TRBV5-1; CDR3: CASSSISGGLETQYF; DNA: TGCGCCAGCAGCTCGATTAGCGGGGGACTTGAGACCCAGTACTTC
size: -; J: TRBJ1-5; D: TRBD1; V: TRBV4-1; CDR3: CASSQGKGASNQPQHF; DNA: TGCGCCAGCAGCCAAGGAAAGGGGGCAAGCAATCAGCCCCAGCATTTT
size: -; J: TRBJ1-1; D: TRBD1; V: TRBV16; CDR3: CASSTTRLQGKAFF; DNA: TGTGCCAGCAGCACAACTCGGCTACAGGGGAAAGCTTTCTTT
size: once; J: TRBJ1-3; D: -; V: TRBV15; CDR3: CATSRGPGNTIYF; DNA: TGTGCCACCAGCAGAGGGCCCGGAAACACCATATATTTT
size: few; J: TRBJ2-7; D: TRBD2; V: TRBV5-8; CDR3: CASSFRTSYEQYF; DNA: TGTGCCAGCAGCTTCAGGACTAGCTACGAGCAGTACTTC
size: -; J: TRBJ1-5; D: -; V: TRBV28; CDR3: CASSPTQGSNQPQHF; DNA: TGTGCCAGCAGCCCCACACAGGGTAGCAATCAGCCCCAGCATTTT
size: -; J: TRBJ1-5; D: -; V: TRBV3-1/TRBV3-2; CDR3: CASSLTGGPSQPQHF; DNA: TGTGCCAGCAGCCTGACCGGGGGGCCGAGCCAGCCCCAGCATTTT
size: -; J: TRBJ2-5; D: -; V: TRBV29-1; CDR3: CSVEASGGAETQYF; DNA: TGCAGCGTTGAAGCCTCGGGGGGCGCGGAGACCCAGTACTTC
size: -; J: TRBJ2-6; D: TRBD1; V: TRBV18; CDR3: CASSPQAGGAYSGANVLTF; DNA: TGTGCCAGCTCACCTCAAGCAGGGGGCGCTTATTCTGGGGCCAACGTCCTGACTTTC
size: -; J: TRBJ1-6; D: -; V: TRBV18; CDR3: CASSPLGGLDSPLHF; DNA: TGTGCCAGCTCACCACTCGGGGGGTTGGATTCACCCCTCCACTTT
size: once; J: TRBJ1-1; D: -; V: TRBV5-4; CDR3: CASSLDRDRVKTF; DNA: TGTGCCAGCAGCTTGGACAGGGATCGGGTGAAAACATTT
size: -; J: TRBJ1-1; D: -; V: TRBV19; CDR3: CASSIDRVNTEAFF; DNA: TGTGCCAGTAGTATAGATCGGGTGAACACTGAAGCTTTCTTT
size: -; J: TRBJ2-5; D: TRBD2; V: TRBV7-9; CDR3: CASSQTSGGETQYF; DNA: TGTGCCAGCAGCCAGACTAGCGGGGGGGAGACCCAGTACTTC
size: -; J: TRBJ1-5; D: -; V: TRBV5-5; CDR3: CASSLVGYSNQPQHF; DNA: TGTGCCAGCAGCTTGGTCGGGTATAGCAATCAGCCCCAGCATTTT
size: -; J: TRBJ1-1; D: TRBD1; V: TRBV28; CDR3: CASSPYPGTDEAFF; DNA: TGTGCCAGCAGTCCCTATCCCGGGACAGATGAAGCTTTCTTT
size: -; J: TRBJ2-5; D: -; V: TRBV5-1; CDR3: CASSFPARQETQYF; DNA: TGCGCCAGCAGCTTCCCCGCTAGGCAAGAGACCCAGTACTTC
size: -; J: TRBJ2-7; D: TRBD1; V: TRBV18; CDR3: CASSPPRQGNHEQYF; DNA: TGTGCCAGCTCACCACCGAGACAGGGCAACCACGAGCAGTACTTC
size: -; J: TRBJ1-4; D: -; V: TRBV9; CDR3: CASSPRQRAAKLFF; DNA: TGTGCCAGCAGCCCGAGACAGCGGGCCGCCAAACTGTTTTTT
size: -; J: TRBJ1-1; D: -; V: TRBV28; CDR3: CASSSGGDTEAFF; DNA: TGTGCCAGCAGTTCCGGGGGGGACACTGAAGCTTTCTTT
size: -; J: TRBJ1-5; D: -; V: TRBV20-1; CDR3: CSASSEGGNQPQHF; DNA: TGCAGTGCTAGTTCTGAGGGCGGCAATCAGCCCCAGCATTTT
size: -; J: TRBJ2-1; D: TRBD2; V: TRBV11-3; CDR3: CASSFGSGSGVNEQFF; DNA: TGTGCCAGCAGCTTTGGTAGCGGGAGTGGGGTTAATGAGCAGTTCTTC
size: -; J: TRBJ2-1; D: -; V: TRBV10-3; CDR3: CAISPDSGNEQFF; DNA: TGTGCCATCAGCCCGGACAGCGGCAATGAGCAGTTCTTC
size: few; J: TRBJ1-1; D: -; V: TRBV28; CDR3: CASSLMGRVLPEAFF; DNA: TGTGCCAGCAGTTTAATGGGCAGGGTATTACCTGAAGCTTTCTTT
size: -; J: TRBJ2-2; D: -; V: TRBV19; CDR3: CASSYLDQGTGELFF; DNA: TGTGCCAGTAGTTATCTAGATCAGGGCACCGGGGAGCTGTTTTTT
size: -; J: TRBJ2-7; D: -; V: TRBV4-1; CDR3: CASSQDWGRREQYF; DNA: TGCGCCAGCAGCCAAGACTGGGGGAGGCGTGAGCAGTACTTC
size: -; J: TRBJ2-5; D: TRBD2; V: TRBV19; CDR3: CASSPWTSGRTGQETQYF; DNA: TGTGCCAGTAGTCCTTGGACTAGCGGGAGAACGGGGCAAGAGACCCAGTACTTC
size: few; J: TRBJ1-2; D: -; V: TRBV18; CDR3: CASSPMTRQYGYTF; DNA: TGTGCCAGCTCACCAATGACCAGACAATATGGCTACACCTTC
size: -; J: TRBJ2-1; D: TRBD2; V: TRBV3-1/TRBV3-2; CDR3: CASSSGWGGYNEQFF; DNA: TGTGCCAGCAGCTCTGGATGGGGGGGATACAATGAGCAGTTCTTC
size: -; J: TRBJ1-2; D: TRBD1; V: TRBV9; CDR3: CASSVVGGSYGYTF; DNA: TGTGCCAGCAGCGTAGTAGGGGGCAGCTATGGCTACACCTTC
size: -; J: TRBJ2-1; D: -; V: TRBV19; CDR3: CASSMGRDNEQFF; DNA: TGTGCCAGTAGTATGGGCAGGGACAATGAGCAGTTCTTC
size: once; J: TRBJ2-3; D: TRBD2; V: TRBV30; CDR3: CAWSFRGGGRGTDTQYF; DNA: TGTGCCTGGAGTTTCCGGGGAGGCGGGAGGGGCACAGATACGCAGTATTTT
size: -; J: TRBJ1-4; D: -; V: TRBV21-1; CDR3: CASSLNLKVRDEKLFF; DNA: TGTGCCAGCAGCCTTAACCTAAAAGTCAGGGATGAAAAACTGTTTTTT
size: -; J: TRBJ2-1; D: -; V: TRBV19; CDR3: CASSIPRASGDEQFF; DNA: TGTGCCAGTAGTATCCCCCGGGCCTCCGGGGATGAGCAGTTCTTC